This is a list of T cell receptor beta chains from one sample in a study of T cell repertoires in cytomegalovirus infection. MiXCR, run by TCRdb on the reads, gives a single entry per CDR3 protein. The sample consists of 150,000 to 200,000 distinct CDR3 sequences, 13% to 15% of them appearing once. Sequenced sample: PBMCs. The source of these receptors is a human donor in good health (CMV status not recorded). Some clones in this sample may be carry-over from other donors' samples. Each CDR3 is given with its conserved first and last residue. D genes are given only for firm matches. Clone size is stated in some rows and not others, as once, few, many or a class when expanded.

clone_size | d_call | j_call | v_call | cdr3_nt | cdr3_aa
. | TRBD1 | TRBJ1-1 | TRBV6-8 | TGTGCCAGCAGTGCCCGACAGGGCGCGGGCACTGAAGCTTTCTTT | CASSARQGAGTEAFF
many | TRBD1 | TRBJ2-2 | TRBV11-1 | TGTGCCAGCAGCCCGAGACAGGGCCCTGGCCTCGGGGAGCTGTTTTTT | CASSPRQGPGLGELFF
many | . | TRBJ2-1 | TRBV7-2 | TGTGCCAGCAGCTTAGCGGCTCGGAATGAGCAGTTCTTC | CASSLAARNEQFF
many | . | TRBJ2-7 | TRBV18 | TGTGCCAGCTCACCACCGTACCCCGCCATGGAGCAGTACTTC | CASSPPYPAMEQYF
. | . | TRBJ1-5 | TRBV28 | TGTGCCAGCAGTTCTGACAGGATGAATCAGCCCCAGCATTTT | CASSSDRMNQPQHF
. | . | TRBJ1-1 | TRBV12-5 | TGTGCTAGTGGCCTCGGTTTACCTGAAGCTTTCTTT | CASGLGLPEAFF
few | . | TRBJ2-5 | TRBV19 | TGTGCCAGTAGTACCGACTTGTACCAAGAGACCCAGTACTTC | CASSTDLYQETQYF
many | TRBD1 | TRBJ1-2 | TRBV7-2 | TGTGCCAGCAGCTCGCGGGACAGGGTTGCTGGCTACACCTTC | CASSSRDRVAGYTF
few | . | TRBJ2-2 | TRBV9 | TGTGCCAGCAGCGACAGCGGGGAGCTGTTTTTT | CASSDSGELFF
. | . | TRBJ2-7 | TRBV28 | TGTGCCAGCAGCGGGGCTGGCTCCTACGAGCAGTACTTC | CASSGAGSYEQYF
few | . | TRBJ2-5 | TRBV28 | TGTGCCAGCCCCCCTCCCCTGACAGACGGCCAAGAGACCCAGTACTTC | CASPPPLTDGQETQYF
. | . | TRBJ1-1 | TRBV6-2/TRBV6-3 | TGTGCCAGCAGTTACTCGATTAGGGGTGAAGCTTTCTTT | CASSYSIRGEAFF
many | . | TRBJ2-5 | TRBV19 | TGTGCCAGTGGTCCACGACGAGAACAAGGGTGGAGGGAGACCCAGTACTTC | CASGPRREQGWRETQYF
few | . | TRBJ2-7 | TRBV29-1 | TGCAGCGCACAGGGTAACGAGCAGTACTTC | CSAQGNEQYF
many | . | TRBJ1-5 | TRBV7-2 | TGTGCCAGCAGCTCCGAGACAGTTTTAAGCAATCAGCCCCAGCATTTT | CASSSETVLSNQPQHF
many | . | TRBJ1-1 | TRBV28 | TGTGCCAGCAGTTTAATTAAACAGAGGAACACTGAAGCTTTCTTT | CASSLIKQRNTEAFF
. | . | TRBJ2-3 | TRBV7-6 | TGTGCCAGCAGCTTGGGGGCCAAAAATACGCAGTATTTT | CASSLGAKNTQYF
. | . | TRBJ1-1 | TRBV4-1 | TGCGCCAGCAGCCAAGATAGGACAAACATGAACACTGAAGCTTTCTTT | CASSQDRTNMNTEAFF
many | . | TRBJ1-2 | TRBV7-2 | TGTGCCAGCAGCCGAGGGGGTGCAATTAACTATGGCTACACCTTC | CASSRGGAINYGYTF
few | . | TRBJ1-5 | TRBV18 | TGTGCCAGCTCACCAGGGGGGCAAGGTGGGCAGCCCCAGCATTTT | CASSPGGQGGQPQHF
few | . | TRBJ1-1 | TRBV3-1 | TGTGCCAGCAGCCAAGAGCAGCGAGGGGCTTTCTTT | CASSQEQRGAFF
many | . | TRBJ2-2 | TRBV11-2 | TGTGCCAGCAGCTTATACAGGGGAGGAACCGGGGAGCTGTTTTTT | CASSLYRGGTGELFF
many | . | TRBJ2-3 | TRBV7-7 | TGTGCCAGCAGCTTAAGCCCAGGGCCCACAGATACGCAGTATTTT | CASSLSPGPTDTQYF
few | . | TRBJ2-4 | TRBV20-1 | TGCAGTGCTAGACGGATTTCGGAGACCAAAAACATTCAGTACTTC | CSARRISETKNIQYF
few | . | TRBJ2-1 | TRBV29-1 | TGCAGCGTTGAAATGGGTTTCAATGAGCAGTTCTTC | CSVEMGFNEQFF
. | . | TRBJ1-6 | TRBV7-2 | TGTGCCAGCAGCTTAGGGGGGCTTATGGGGTCACCCCTCCACTTT | CASSLGGLMGSPLHF
few | . | TRBJ2-3 | TRBV5-5 | TGTGCCAGCAGCTTCCCCAAGGTAGATACGCAGTATTTT | CASSFPKVDTQYF
. | TRBD1 | TRBJ1-1 | TRBV20-1 | TGCAGTGTGTACGGGACAGCGAACACTGAAGCTTTCTTT | CSVYGTANTEAFF
. | . | TRBJ2-7 | TRBV6-1 | TGTGCCAGCAGTGAATGGAGGGCCTACGAGCAGTACTTC | CASSEWRAYEQYF
many | . | TRBJ1-1 | TRBV7-3 | TGTGCCAGCAGCTTGACAGTGAACACTGAAGCTTTCTTT | CASSLTVNTEAFF
few | . | TRBJ2-1 | TRBV11-3 | TGTGCCAGCAGCCCCTTTGGGAACTACAATGAGCAGTTCTTC | CASSPFGNYNEQFF
many | TRBD1 | TRBJ1-2 | TRBV7-3 | TGTGCCAGCAGCTTATATGGGCCCGGGACAGGGAGCGGTGGCTACACCTTC | CASSLYGPGTGSGGYTF
. | . | TRBJ1-1 | TRBV4-3 | TGCGCCAGCAGCCAAGATTTGGAACGGGGATCTCACTCCGGGAACACTGAAGCTTTCTTT | CASSQDLERGSHSGNTEAFF
few | . | TRBJ1-2 | TRBV28 | TGTGCCAGCAGTTTATTGGGACATTATGGCTACACCTTC | CASSLLGHYGYTF
. | . | TRBJ2-7 | TRBV2 | TGTGCCAGCATTCTCACACCGAGCGAGCAGTACTTC | CASILTPSEQYF
few | TRBD1 | TRBJ1-2 | TRBV29-1 | TGCAGCGTCTCGGCCGGGACAGGCCTATATGGCTACACCTTC | CSVSAGTGLYGYTF
many | . | TRBJ1-2 | TRBV7-9 | TGTGCCAGCATAGGCAGGGACTATGGCTACACCTTC | CASIGRDYGYTF
many | . | TRBJ2-7 | TRBV7-2 | TGTGCCAGCAGCTTCCGGCCGGTCGGGTCCGAGCAGTACTTC | CASSFRPVGSEQYF
. | TRBD1 | TRBJ2-5 | TRBV19 | TGTGCCAGTAGCCGTGGACAGGATCTCCAAGAGACCCAGTACTTC | CASSRGQDLQETQYF
many | . | TRBJ1-5 | TRBV7-2 | TGTGCCAGCAGCGCCGACAAAAATCAGCCCCAGCATTTT | CASSADKNQPQHF
many | . | TRBJ2-1 | TRBV28 | TGTGCCAGCAGTTCCTCCAGGGACGAGCAGTTCTTC | CASSSSRDEQFF
many | . | TRBJ2-2 | TRBV7-2 | TGTGCCAGCAGCTTTATTGCCTCCCAAGGCACCGGGGAGCTGTTTTTT | CASSFIASQGTGELFF
many | TRBD1 | TRBJ2-7 | TRBV28 | TGTGCCAGCAGTAGGACGGGACAGGGTTACGAGCAGTACTTC | CASSRTGQGYEQYF
many | . | TRBJ1-1 | TRBV5-5 | TGTGCCAGCAGCTTGGCATCCCGATTGAACACTGAAGCTTTCTTT | CASSLASRLNTEAFF